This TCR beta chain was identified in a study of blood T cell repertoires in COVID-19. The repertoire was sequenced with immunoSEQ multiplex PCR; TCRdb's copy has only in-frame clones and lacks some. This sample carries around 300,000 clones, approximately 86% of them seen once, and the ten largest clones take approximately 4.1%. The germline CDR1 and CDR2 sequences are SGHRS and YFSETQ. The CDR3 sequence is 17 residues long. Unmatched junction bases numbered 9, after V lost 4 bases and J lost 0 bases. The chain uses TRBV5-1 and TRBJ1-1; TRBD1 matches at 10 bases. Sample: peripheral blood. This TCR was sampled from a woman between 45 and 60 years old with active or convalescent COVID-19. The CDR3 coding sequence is TGCGCCAGCAGCCCGAGACAGGGGGCCCTAATGAACACTGAAGCTTTCTTT. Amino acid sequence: CASSPRQGALMNTEAFF.